This is a list of T cell receptor beta chains from one sample in a study of lymphopenia after photon versus proton radiotherapy. TCRdb keeps only in-frame clones here, not all; method: immunoSEQ multiplex PCR. The data show about 68,000 clones, roughly 88% seen once. Sequencing used peripheral blood, obtained from a patient treated with photon-based radiotherapy. The origin of the receptors is a woman in her 70s with pancreatic cancer. Both conserved end residues are part of each CDR3. The D gene is left open where the match is weak. The size of a clone is reported for some rows only, either as once, few or many, or as a class for expanded clones.

-	TRBV6-6	TRBJ1-5	-	CAGQINQPQHF	TGTGCCGGCCAGATAAATCAGCCCCAGCATTTT
-	TRBV7-2	TRBJ1-2	TRBD1	CASSLDREYGYTF	TGTGCCAGCAGCTTGGACAGGGAGTATGGCTACACCTTC
once	TRBV27	TRBJ2-1	-	CASSLLAREAYNEQFF	TGTGCCAGCAGTTTGCTAGCCAGAGAAGCCTACAATGAGCAGTTCTTC
-	TRBV14	TRBJ1-4	-	CASSQSEKLFF	TGTGCCAGCAGCCAATCGGAAAAACTGTTTTTT
-	TRBV16	TRBJ2-4	-	CASSQMSKNIQYF	TGTGCCAGCAGCCAAATGTCCAAAAACATTCAGTACTTC
-	TRBV28	TRBJ1-1	-	CASSLLGGKAFF	TGTGCCAGCAGTTTATTGGGGGGCAAAGCTTTCTTT
once	TRBV27	TRBJ2-7	TRBD1	CASSSYGTGFYEQYF	TGTGCCAGCAGTTCCTACGGGACAGGGTTCTACGAGCAGTACTTC
-	TRBV6-5	TRBJ1-2	TRBD1	CASSYRDSLNYGYTF	TGTGCCAGCAGTTACAGGGACAGCCTTAACTATGGCTACACCTTC
-	TRBV28	TRBJ2-7	TRBD2	CASSLDLAGREQYF	TGTGCCAGCAGTTTAGATCTAGCGGGTCGCGAGCAGTACTTC
-	TRBV2	TRBJ2-1	-	CASLEVSREQFF	TGTGCCAGCCTAGAAGTCTCGCGGGAGCAGTTCTTC
-	TRBV7-2	TRBJ2-2	-	CASSLAGPSNTGELFF	TGTGCCAGCAGCTTAGCAGGTCCATCTAACACCGGGGAGCTGTTTTTT
-	TRBV29-1	TRBJ2-2	TRBD2	CSVGGLANTGELFF	TGCAGCGTTGGGGGACTAGCCAACACCGGGGAGCTGTTTTTT
few	TRBV27	TRBJ2-7	-	CASSPLTSYEQYF	TGTGCCAGCAGCCCCCTCACTAGCTACGAGCAGTACTTC
-	TRBV5-3	TRBJ1-5	-	CARSLWCRGCNQPQHF	TGTGCCAGAAGCTTGTGGTGCCGGGGATGCAATCAGCCCCAGCATTTT
-	TRBV7-2	TRBJ2-1	TRBD2	CASSPVAGGPREEQFF	TGTGCCAGCAGCCCCGTAGCGGGAGGGCCTAGGGAGGAGCAGTTCTTC
-	TRBV9	TRBJ2-1	TRBD2	CASSVEGVAGAWQEQFF	TGTGCCAGCAGCGTAGAAGGTGTAGCGGGAGCGTGGCAAGAGCAGTTCTTC
-	TRBV28	TRBJ2-5	TRBD2	CASSFGTSGQEYF	TGTGCCAGCAGTTTTGGGACTAGCGGGCAGGAGTACTTC
-	TRBV11-2	TRBJ2-2	-	CASSSRRTGTGELFF	TGTGCCAGCAGCTCCCGTCGGACCGGCACCGGGGAGCTGTTTTTT
-	TRBV4-1	TRBJ2-7	TRBD1	CASSQSTGTGLGYEQYF	TGCGCCAGCAGCCAGTCTACCGGGACAGGGTTAGGTTACGAGCAGTACTTC
-	TRBV27	TRBJ2-1	TRBD1	CASSSGSKGQFNEQFF	TGTGCCAGCAGTTCGGGTTCAAAGGGACAGTTCAATGAGCAGTTCTTC
-	TRBV21-1	TRBJ2-7	-	CASSNLGDRSYEQYF	TGTGCCAGCAGCAATCTCGGGGACAGATCCTACGAGCAGTACTTC
-	TRBV29-1	TRBJ1-2	-	CSVEKGSGYGYTF	TGCAGCGTTGAGAAGGGGAGCGGGTATGGCTACACCTTC
-	TRBV9	TRBJ2-2	-	CASSAGPNTGELFF	TGTGCCAGCAGCGCGGGACCGAACACCGGGGAGCTGTTTTTT
-	TRBV10-2	TRBJ1-5	TRBD1	CASSDGGGENQPQHF	TGCGCCAGCAGTGATGGAGGGGGCGAGAATCAGCCCCAGCATTTT
-	TRBV10-3	TRBJ1-1	-	CAISATGITEAFF	TGTGCCATCAGTGCTACAGGGATCACTGAAGCTTTCTTT
-	TRBV25-1	TRBJ1-3	-	CASRSGVVGNTIYF	TGTGCCAGCAGATCGGGCGTGGTCGGAAACACCATATATTTT
-	TRBV6-5	TRBJ2-1	-	CASSYSGGPNEQFF	TGTGCCAGCAGTTACTCCGGGGGGCCCAATGAGCAGTTCTTC
-	TRBV6-5	TRBJ2-2	-	CASSWQEGTGELFF	TGTGCCAGCAGTTGGCAGGAGGGCACCGGGGAGCTGTTTTTT
-	TRBV5-1	TRBJ2-7	-	CASSLAHSGEQYF	TGCGCCAGCAGCTTGGCCCACTCTGGAGAGCAGTACTTC
-	TRBV9	TRBJ1-5	-	CASSLDGANQPQHF	TGTGCCAGCAGCCTAGACGGCGCCAATCAGCCCCAGCATTTT
-	TRBV19	TRBJ2-1	TRBD1	CASKGQGVNEQFF	TGTGCCAGCAAGGGACAGGGCGTCAATGAGCAGTTCTTC
-	TRBV5-1	TRBJ2-2	TRBD2	CASNLLAGGANTGELFF	TGCGCCAGCAATTTACTAGCGGGAGGCGCGAACACCGGGGAGCTGTTTTTT
-	TRBV28	TRBJ1-1	-	CASRPEMRQGNTEAFF	TGTGCCAGCAGACCTGAGATGAGGCAGGGGAACACTGAAGCTTTCTTT
few	TRBV15	TRBJ2-1	TRBD2	CATSRTREAYNEQFF	TGTGCCACCAGCAGAACCCGGGAGGCCTACAATGAGCAGTTCTTC
-	TRBV7-9	TRBJ2-3	-	CASSLEGRQSDTQYF	TGTGCCAGCAGCTTAGAAGGTCGACAGTCAGATACGCAGTATTTT
-	TRBV5-1	TRBJ2-1	TRBD1	CASSLGQGAYNEQFF	TGCGCCAGCAGCTTGGGGCAGGGGGCCTACAATGAGCAGTTCTTC
-	TRBV5-1	TRBJ2-5	TRBD1	CASSLADRGLGQETQYF	TGCGCCAGCAGCTTGGCGGACAGGGGGCTAGGGCAAGAGACCCAGTACTTC
-	TRBV9	TRBJ2-1	TRBD2	CASSTYSGSNNEQFF	TGTGCCAGCAGCACCTATAGCGGGTCTAACAATGAGCAGTTCTTC
-	TRBV15	TRBJ2-6	-	CATSPPGSGFGANVLTF	TGTGCCACCAGCCCCCCGGGTTCGGGGTTTGGGGCCAACGTCCTGACTTTC
-	TRBV28	TRBJ2-7	-	CASTKDSYEQYF	TGTGCCAGCACCAAGGACAGCTACGAGCAGTACTTC
few	TRBV7-9	TRBJ2-2	TRBD1	CASTQGTGSNTGELFF	TGTGCCAGCACCCAGGGGACAGGTTCGAACACCGGGGAGCTGTTTTTT
-	TRBV18	TRBJ2-1	TRBD1	CASSSGGAVKEQFF	TGTGCCAGCTCATCAGGGGGCGCTGTGAAGGAGCAGTTCTTC
-	TRBV5-4	TRBJ1-1	-	CASSPRANTEAFF	TGTGCCAGCAGCCCTAGGGCGAACACTGAAGCTTTCTTT
-	TRBV5-1	TRBJ2-3	TRBD2	CASSLSGSQDTQYF	TGCGCCAGCAGCCTGAGCGGGAGCCAAGATACGCAGTATTTT
-	TRBV7-7	TRBJ2-2	TRBD2	CASSYLAGGITGELFF	TGTGCTAGCAGCTACTTAGCGGGAGGAATCACCGGGGAGCTGTTTTTT
-	TRBV5-6	TRBJ1-1	-	CASSLAAQTEAFF	TGTGCCAGCAGCTTGGCTGCACAAACTGAAGCTTTCTTT
-	TRBV19	TRBJ2-2	-	CASSIGWRTGELFF	TGTGCCAGTAGTATAGGCTGGCGCACCGGGGAGCTGTTTTTT
-	TRBV28	TRBJ2-1	TRBD2	CASSFTSGSLYNEQFF	TGTGCCAGCAGTTTTACTAGCGGGAGCCTGTACAATGAGCAGTTCTTC
-	TRBV27	TRBJ1-5	-	CASSFSFREPQHF	TGTGCCAGCAGTTTCTCCTTTAGGGAGCCCCAGCATTTT
-	TRBV29-1	TRBJ2-1	TRBD2	CSVDLAGSQFF	TGCAGCGTTGACTTAGCGGGATCGCAGTTCTTC
-	TRBV6-1	TRBJ1-4	-	CASSAFWGTNEKLFF	TGTGCCAGCAGCGCTTTTTGGGGAACAAATGAAAAACTGTTTTTT
-	TRBV4-3	TRBJ2-5	TRBD1	CASSQAGTGYQETQYF	TGCGCCAGCAGCCAGGCCGGGACAGGGTACCAAGAGACCCAGTACTTC
-	TRBV6-6	TRBJ2-5	TRBD1	CASSETGGRETQYF	TGTGCCAGCAGTGAGACAGGGGGCCGGGAGACCCAGTACTTC
once	TRBV13	TRBJ1-5	-	CASSLRQRNSNQPQHF	TGTGCCAGCAGCTTACGACAGCGGAATAGCAATCAGCCCCAGCATTTT
-	TRBV5-4	TRBJ2-1	TRBD2	CASSPSGRADNEQFF	TGTGCCAGCAGCCCGAGCGGGAGGGCCGACAATGAGCAGTTCTTC
-	TRBV7-2	TRBJ2-7	TRBD2	CASSSVAGGPSEQYF	TGTGCCAGCAGCTCCGTAGCGGGAGGGCCTAGCGAGCAGTACTTC
-	TRBV27	TRBJ2-1	-	CASSFGVRSYNEQFF	TGTGCCAGCAGTTTTGGCGTCCGCTCCTACAATGAGCAGTTCTTC